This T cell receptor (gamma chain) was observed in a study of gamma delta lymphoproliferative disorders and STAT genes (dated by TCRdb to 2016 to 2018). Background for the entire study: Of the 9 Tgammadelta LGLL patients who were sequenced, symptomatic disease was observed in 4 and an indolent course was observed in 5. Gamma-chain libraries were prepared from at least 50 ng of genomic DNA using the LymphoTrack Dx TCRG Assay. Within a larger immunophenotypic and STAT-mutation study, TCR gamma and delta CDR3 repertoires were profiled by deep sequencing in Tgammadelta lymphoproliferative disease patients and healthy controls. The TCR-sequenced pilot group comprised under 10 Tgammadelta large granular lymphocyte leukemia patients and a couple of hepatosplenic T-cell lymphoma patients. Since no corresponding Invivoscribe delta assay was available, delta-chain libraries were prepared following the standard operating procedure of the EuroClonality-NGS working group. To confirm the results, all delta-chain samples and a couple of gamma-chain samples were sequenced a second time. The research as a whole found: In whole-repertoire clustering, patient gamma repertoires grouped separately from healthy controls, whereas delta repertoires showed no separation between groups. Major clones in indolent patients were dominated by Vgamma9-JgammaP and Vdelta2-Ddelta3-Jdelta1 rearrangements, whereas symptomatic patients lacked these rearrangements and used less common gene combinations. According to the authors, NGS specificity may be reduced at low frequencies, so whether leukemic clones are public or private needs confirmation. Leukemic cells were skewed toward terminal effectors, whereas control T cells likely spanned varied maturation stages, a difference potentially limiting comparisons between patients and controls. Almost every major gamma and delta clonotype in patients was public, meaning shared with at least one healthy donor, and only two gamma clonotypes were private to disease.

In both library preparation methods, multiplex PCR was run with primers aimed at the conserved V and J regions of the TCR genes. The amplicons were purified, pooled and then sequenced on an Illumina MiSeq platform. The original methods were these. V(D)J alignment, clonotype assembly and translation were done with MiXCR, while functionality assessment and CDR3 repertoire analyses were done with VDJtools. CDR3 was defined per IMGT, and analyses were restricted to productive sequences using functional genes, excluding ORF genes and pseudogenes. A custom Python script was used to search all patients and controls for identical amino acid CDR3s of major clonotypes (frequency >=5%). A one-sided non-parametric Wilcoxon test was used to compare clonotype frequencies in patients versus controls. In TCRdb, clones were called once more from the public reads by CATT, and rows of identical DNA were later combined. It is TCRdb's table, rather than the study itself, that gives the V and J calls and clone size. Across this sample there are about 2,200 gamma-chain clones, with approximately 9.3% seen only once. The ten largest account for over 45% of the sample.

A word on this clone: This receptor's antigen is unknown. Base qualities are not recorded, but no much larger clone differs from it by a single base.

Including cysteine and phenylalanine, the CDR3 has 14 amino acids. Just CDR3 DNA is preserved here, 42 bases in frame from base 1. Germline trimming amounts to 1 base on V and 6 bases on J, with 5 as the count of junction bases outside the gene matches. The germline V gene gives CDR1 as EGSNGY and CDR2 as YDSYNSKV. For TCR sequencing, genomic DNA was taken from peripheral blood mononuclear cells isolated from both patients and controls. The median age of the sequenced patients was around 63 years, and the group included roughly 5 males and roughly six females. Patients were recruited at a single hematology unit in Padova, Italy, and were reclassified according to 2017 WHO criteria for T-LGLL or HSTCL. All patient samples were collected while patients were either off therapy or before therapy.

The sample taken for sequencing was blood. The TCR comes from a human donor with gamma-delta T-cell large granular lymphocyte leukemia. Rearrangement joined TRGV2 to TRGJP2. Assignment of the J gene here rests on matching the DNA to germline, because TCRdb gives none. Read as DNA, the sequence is TGTGCCACCTGGGACGGCCTCGGTGATTGGATCAAGACGTTT. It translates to CATWDGLGDWIKTF.